The sequence of this T cell receptor beta chain was determined in a study of blood T cells in healthy people across ages. A sample-barcoded 5' primer and a J-beta primer mix were used in a second PCR of about 6 to 11 cycles. TCRdb re-derived calls from the 5' RACE reads in MiXCR, one entry per CDR3 protein. This sample has 1.5 million to 2 million distinct CDR3 sequences, with 25% to 30% found just once. The CDR3 spans 16 residues. The germline CDR1 and CDR2 sequences are MNHNY and SVGAGI (reference sequence). After removal of 5 bases from V and 2 bases from J, the junction contained 7 bases not matched to a gene.

This TCR came from a woman aged 30 to 39 in good health. The sample was blood. The chain is built from TRBV6-6 and TRBJ2-1, with 9 nucleotides matching TRBD2. The CDR3 bases are TGTGCCAGCAGTACATCTTTAGCGGGGGCCTACAATGAGCAGTTCTTC. Protein product: CASSTSLAGAYNEQFF.